This TCR beta chain is from a study of shared clonotypes between healthy human individuals (dated by TCRdb to about 2020). About the full investigation: The cohort comprised two women and a few men aged 18 to 49 years. For each donor, CD4 naive and CD4 memory were each given three plates, CD8 naive was given two plates, and CD8 memory was given one plate. Libraries were prepared and TCR repertoires were sequenced by different laboratories using diverse techniques, in order to increase sequencing depth and limit assay-specific biases. The study deeply sequenced blood TCR repertoires of 5 or 6 healthy adults to estimate repertoire size and the extent of clonotype sharing between individuals. Leukapheresis yielded between about 0.94 and 9 billion PBMCs per donor.

Details on this clone: What this receptor recognizes is not known. The record has no base qualities; no much larger clone is one base away.

Findings and caveats that apply to the study as a whole: Clonotypes shared by all four sorted-subset donors showed higher generation probabilities than non-shared clonotypes. Even with the large sequencing depth, rarefaction of the sorted-subset datasets indicated that sequencing was incomplete. Sharing across several donors was observed for about 5% of naive CD4, about 3.2% of naive CD8, 2% to 2.5% of memory CD4, and roughly 0.4% of memory CD8 clonotypes. Naive subsets generally had larger estimated clonotype richness than memory subsets did. The genetic and exposure-history diversity represented was limited by the small number of donors. Sampling was limited to blood, and TCR repertoires in tissue likely differ from TCR repertoires in blood. Pairwise subsampling indicated that sequencing depth was expected to affect the degree of clonotype sharing among donors.

TCR CDR3 regions were amplified from genomic DNA by multiplex PCR using the deep immunoSEQ assay. Extracted genomic DNA from each cell subset was distributed evenly across all wells of several immunoSEQ 96-well plates, and each plate was treated as a replicate. For sorted subsets, each replicate PCR was loaded with 200 ng genomic DNA, equivalent to roughly 30,000 T cell genomes. Purified libraries were quantified with a Qubit 3.0 fluorometer, sized on a Bioanalyzer 2100, and re-quantified with the KAPA Library Quantification kit. Every immunoSEQ 96-well plate was sequenced on a separate single-read 150-cycle Illumina NextSeq 550 flow cell. Processing in the source paper ran as follows. Because the immunoSEQ output included only junctional sequences and no quality scores, the filtering could not be the same as the filtering used for full-length reads. To assign V/J genes and CDR3, sequences were annotated using PyIR, a Python wrapper for IgBLAST v1.9, with IMGT germline references. Reads were filtered out if the reads had weak V/J assignments (E-value above 1e-6), no CDR3, stop codons, out-of-frame junctions, or ambiguous translated residues. V3J clonotypes were defined as sequences sharing an identical inferred V gene, J gene, and CDR3 amino acid sequence. The percentage overlap between two repertoires was calculated by dividing the number of shared unique clonotypes by the size of the smaller repertoire. Richness of each repertoire was evaluated using RTK rarefaction, the Chao1 estimator, and Recon v2.1 estimates of unobserved clonotypes. Generation probabilities were computed with OLGA for all TCRbeta clonotypes obtained by the gDNA method from several donors. Entries here come from immuneACCESS through TCRdb and include only in-frame sequences with V and J called. Some clones fail to appear in such tables; in the studies checked, an unresolved V gene covers under half of the shortfall, and the cause of the remainder is unknown. V, J and clone size derive from that table, while D and trimming were established from the DNA sequence. This sample lists around 600,000 clones; roughly 98% were detected once. Together, the top ten hold approximately 0.3% of the sample.

CD8 naive samples were obtained by positive selection for CCR7 among CD45RO-negative cells, yielding a CD45RA+CCR7+ population from which TemRA cells were excluded. The donors were healthy, HIV-negative adults who had no recently reported acute infections or vaccinations. Every donor was a Caucasian adult residing in Nashville, Tennessee, USA. After blood collection by leukapheresis, PBMCs were isolated using Ficoll-Histopaque density gradient centrifugation and then cryopreserved in the vapor phase of liquid nitrogen. Analytical flow cytometry was used to check the purity and quantity of each magnetically sorted T cell population. Genomic DNA was isolated from each sorted fraction and quantified by UV absorbance on a Nanodrop 2000c. The sample taken for sequencing was naive CD8+ T cells sorted from blood. In the paper's terms, the cell subset or site label means: CD45RA+CCR7+. The TCR sequence derives from a man aged 25 to 40 in good health.

In nucleotides, the sequence is TGTGCCAGCTCACGGGGGGCAGGGAGGAACACTGAAGCTTTCTTT. It translates to CASSRGAGRNTEAFF. The rearranged segments are TRBV18 and TRBJ1-1, with TRBD1 tentatively as D gene (6 bases match). Taken from the germline V gene, the CDR1 and CDR2 loops are KGHSH and LQKENI. At the junction V is shortened by 4 bases and J by 1 base, with 13 bases in between. The CDR3 sequence holds 15 residues, the cysteine and phenylalanine included. Solely the CDR3 DNA is kept, with 45 bases framed from the first base.